The present T cell receptor beta chain was sequenced within a study of T cells in tuberculosis. On the study more broadly: T cells were selected with CD1B tetramers loaded with glucose monomycolate. Overall study findings and caveats: Low-affinity CD1B-GMM tetramer-binding T cells may have been missed.

This clone has a single count. V was pared by 0 bases and J by 10 bases, with 17 bases of the junction left unmatched. The CDR3 is made up of 18 amino acids. Germline CDR1 and CDR2: SGHDN and FVKESK. After thawing and overnight rest, PBMC were stained with GMM-loaded CD1B tetramer, viability dye and anti-CD3 for sorting. C32 glucose monomycolate from Rhodococcus equi was loaded onto the CD1B tetramers. Tetramer-sorted PBMC had been CD14 monocyte-depleted before freezing. Sequencing of TCR-alpha and TCR-beta chains was unpaired. This table comes from immunoSEQ multiplex PCR, and its TCRdb copy is limited to in-frame clones, with some not included. The table includes approximately 59,000 clones, about four fifths detected once.

The source material was CD1b-GMM tetramer-negative cells sorted from PBMCs. The sequence derives from an adult woman with latent tuberculosis. The chain is built from TRBV14 and TRBJ2-1, with 8 bases matching TRBD2. The CDR3 sequence is CASSQDRIGAGVLEEQFF. CDR3 bases: TGTGCCAGCAGCCAAGATAGGATTGGAGCGGGGGTTTTGGAGGAGCAGTTCTTC.